The 11 T cell receptor beta chains below come from one sample, sequenced in a study of regulatory T cells in long-lasting Graves disease listed by TCRdb under 2021. The time point label on this specimen signifies: newly diagnosed GD, antithyroid drugs for less than 3 months. RNA was extracted from PBMCs in TRIzol for both TCR sequencing and RNA sequencing. Library preparation used multiplex PCR. Sequencer: Illumina HiSeq 4000. To build TCR beta libraries, CDR3 regions were amplified by Arm-PCR using iRepertoire HTBI primers. TCRdb reprocessing: public reads trimmed at Q25 with fastp, clones called with MiXCR, in-frame beta chains kept. Under each unique CDR3 protein, matching rows form one entry showing the most common genes and DNA. Recorded for this sample are approximately 300,000 distinct CDR3 sequences; roughly 18% of them occurred a single time. The ten largest clones take up around 37% of the sample.

Sequencing was performed on peripheral blood mononuclear cells (PBMCs), taken at new diagnosis, from a patient treated with antithyroid drugs. These receptors were taken from a female donor with Graves disease.

This clonotype was counted many times. The J gene is TRBJ1-2, the V gene TRBV12-3 or TRBV12-4; 7 bases line up with TRBD1. J gave up 3 bases and V 3 bases, and 4 bases lay outside the gene matches. CDR3 length equals 14 residues. The CDR3, as DNA: TGTGCCAGCAGTTTTAGGGGGCAATACTATGGCTACACCTTC. This gives the protein CASSFRGQYYGYTF.

This clonotype was recorded many times. This CDR3 is CASSTGTPPEQYF. The CDR3 bases are TGTGCCAGCAGTACAGGAACCCCCCCCGAGCAGTACTTC. This chain uses TRBV28 with TRBJ2-7, with a tentative D call TRBD1 (5 bases). V dropped 5 bases and J dropped 6 bases, with 14 bases sitting between them. The germline CDR1 and CDR2 sequences are MDHEN and SYDVKM. There are 13 residues in the CDR3.

This clonotype was seen repeatedly, ten times or more. V is TRBV27 and J is TRBJ2-5; D possibly corresponds to TRBD1 (5 bases). The CDR3 extends over 14 amino acids. Trimming took 4 bases from V and 9 from J, leaving 18 bases between them. Germline V lookup: CDR1 MNHEY, CDR2 SMNVEV (reference sequence). The CDR3 loop reads CASSYGASTGSQYF. Here the CDR3 DNA reads TGTGCCAGCAGTTATGGGGCGTCTACCGGGTCCCAGTACTTC.

This clonotype was found a few times. The CDR3 DNA reads TGTGCCAGTAGACCCAAGGGACTAGCGGGAGATGAGCAGTTCTTC. Translated: CASRPKGLAGDEQFF. The V and J genes are TRBV19 and TRBJ2-1, with 14 bases fitting TRBD2. The ends lost 6 bases at V and 8 bases at J; junction bases unmatched: 6. Germline lookup yields CDR1 LNHDA and CDR2 SQIVND (reference sequence). The CDR3 has 15 amino acids.

This clonotype has ten or more counts. The gene calls are TRBV9 and TRBJ1-6; D might be TRBD1 (5 bases). This CDR3 has 15 amino acids. Germline-derived CDR1 and CDR2 are SGDLS and YYNGEE. Trimming took off 3 bases at V and 7 bases at J, with 14 bases between the two ends. The CDR3 is CASSGQPGLNSPLHF. CDR3 bases: TGTGCCAGCAGCGGACAACCGGGACTCAATTCACCCCTCCACTTT.

This clonotype has ten or more counts. The chain recombines TRBV6-4 with TRBJ1-6, with 7 bases lining up with TRBD1. The CDR3 covers 14 residues. V lost 3 bases to trimming and J lost 5 bases; unmatched junction nucleotides: 1. CDR1 MRHNA and CDR2 SNTAGT come from the germline V gene. This CDR3 is CASSEDRDNSPLHF. CDR3 coding DNA: TGTGCCAGCAGTGAAGACAGGGATAATTCACCCCTCCACTTT.

A few counts support this clonotype. CDR3 amino acids: CASSPREVNSPLHF. The CDR3 DNA is TGTGCCAGCAGCCCCCGGGAAGTCAATTCACCCCTCCACTTT. This rearrangement joins TRBV6-1 to TRBJ1-6, with no clear D. The V gene lost 6 bases and the J gene lost 7 bases, with 13 bases spanning the gap. From germline, CDR1 is MNHNS and CDR2 SASEGT. The length of the CDR3 is 14 residues.

Many counts were recorded for this clonotype. This chain links TRBV20-1 with TRBJ2-1; 8 bases are a match to TRBD1. CDR1 is DFQATT and CDR2 is SNEGSKA in the germline V gene (reference sequence). J was trimmed by 0 bases and V by 5 bases; bases with no gene match: 6. The CDR3 length is 15 residues. CDR3 in DNA: TGCAGTGCTCCGGGACAGGATCTCTCCTACAATGAGCAGTTCTTC. Its translation: CSAPGQDLSYNEQFF.

This clonotype was recorded a few times. The chain recombines TRBV7-9 with TRBJ2-7; 11 bases line up with TRBD2. The germline CDR1 and CDR2 sequences are SEHNR and FQNEAQ (reference sequence). The CDR3 is 16 residues long. Germline trimming cut 5 bases from V and 5 bases from J; bases unmatched to any gene: 11. The CDR3 coding sequence is TGTGCCAGCAGCCTGTTAGCGGGAGGGCTCCTGGACGAGCAGTACTTC. Translation gives CASSLLAGGLLDEQYF.

This clonotype was observed many times. The chain has TRBV11-3 and TRBJ2-5, with D tentatively TRBD2 (5 bases). Looked up from germline, CDR1 is SGHNT and CDR2 is YENEEA. Trimming removed 5 bases from V and 1 base from J, with 8 bases in between. The CDR3 loop spans 13 amino acids. CDR3 DNA: TGTGCCAGCAGCCACGGGGTCCAAGAGACCCAGTACTTC. Protein product: CASSHGVQETQYF.

This clonotype was counted at least ten times. The rearrangement links TRBV6-5 to TRBJ2-3, with D hard to call. The CDR3 is made up of 13 amino acids. Germline assignment: CDR1 MNHEY and CDR2 SVGAGI. The ends were cut back, 4 bases at V and 5 bases at J, with 10 bases in the middle. The CDR3 is CASSSAGEDTQYF. CDR3 nucleotide sequence: TGTGCCAGCAGTTCTGCCGGCGAAGATACGCAGTATTTT.